The 14 T cell receptor beta chains listed next were all sequenced from one sample in a study of cytomegalovirus exposure and HLA in healthy donors. The PCR contained 60 Vbeta and 13 Jbeta primers. Measured with immunoSEQ multiplex PCR; TCRdb has only the in-frame clones, and not every one. The sample has about 130,000 clones, around 78% seen once. The sample taken for sequencing was PBMCs. Every receptor here comes from a man aged 18 to 35 in good health and CMV-seropositive.

The chain joins TRBV5-1 to TRBJ2-3, with a possible D match to TRBD1 (6 bases). The CDR3 is 15 amino acids. The germline gives CDR1 SGHRS, CDR2 YFSETQ. V shed 3 bases and J shed 4 bases, with 15 bases lying between them. The CDR3 DNA reads as TGCGCCAGCAGCTCGCAGGGGCACGGCCCAGATACGCAGTATTTT. This translates into CASSSQGHGPDTQYF.

The V call is TRBV5-3, the J call TRBJ1-5; D not certain. TRBV5-3 is given ORF status, its function remaining uncertain. Trimming shortened V by 1 base and J by 4 bases, and 12 bases separated the two germline ends. The CDR3 consists of 15 residues. The CDR3 DNA reads TGTGCCAGAAGCTTGTTCCGGGTTATGAATCAGCCCCAGCATTTT. It translates to CARSLFRVMNQPQHF.

The V gene is TRBV19, the J gene TRBJ1-4; D ambiguous. Germline V gene lookup returns CDR1 LNHDA and CDR2 SQIVND (reference sequence). V lost 5 bases to trimming and J lost 11 bases, with 9 bases between them. The CDR3 runs 11 residues. CDR3: CASSSIQKLFF. CDR3 nucleotide sequence: TGTGCCAGTAGTTCCATCCAGAAACTGTTTTTT.

The V and J genes are TRBV5-5 and TRBJ1-2; 9 bases fit TRBD1. Germline values: CDR1 SGHKS, CDR2 YYEKEE (reference sequence). The CDR3 has 15 residues. V gave up 1 base and J gave up 5 bases; unmatched junction bases: 6. The CDR3 DNA reads TGTGCCAGCAGCTTGCAGGGACAGGGTTCGTATGGCTACACCTTC. This translates into CASSLQGQGSYGYTF.

J is TRBJ2-5 and V is TRBV27; TRBD1 might be the D (5 bases). The V gene lost 5 bases and the J gene lost 2 bases, with 18 bases spanning the gap. Germline values: CDR1 MNHEY, CDR2 SMNVEV (reference sequence). CDR3 length: 16 residues. The CDR3: CASSPRAQGTQETQYF. The CDR3 nucleotides read TGTGCCAGCAGTCCCAGGGCCCAAGGAACACAAGAGACCCAGTACTTC.

The rearrangement joins TRBV5-1 to TRBJ2-3; D perhaps matches TRBD1 (6 bases). From germline, CDR1 is SGHRS and CDR2 YFSETQ. There are 16 residues in the CDR3. Trimming cost V 4 bases and J 2 bases, with 17 bases left between them. CDR3 in DNA: TGCGCCAGCAGCCCGCGTACAGGGATGGACACAGATACGCAGTATTTT. Translated, it gives CASSPRTGMDTDTQYF. The complete variable domain, with remaining parts taken from reference TRBV5-1 and TRBJ2-3, reads KAGVTQTPRYLIKTRGQQVTLSCSPISGHRSVSWYQQTPGQGLQFLFEYFSETQRNKGNFPGRFSGRQFSNSRSEMNVSTLELGDSALYLCASSPRTGMDTDTQYFGPGTRLTVL.

The chain combines TRBV28 with TRBJ2-1; the match to TRBD1 covers 10 bases. Per the germline V gene, CDR1 is MDHEN and CDR2 is SYDVKM. This CDR3 region has 15 residues. Unmatched junction bases numbered 11, after V lost 7 bases and J lost 8 bases. The CDR3 protein is CASTPSGTGADEQFF. The CDR3 DNA sequence: TGTGCCAGCACCCCAAGCGGGACAGGGGCCGATGAGCAGTTCTTC.

This clone was picked up a small number of times. This chain links TRBV11-2 with TRBJ1-2; the D is unclear. V dropped 1 base and J dropped 0 bases, with 6 bases sitting between them. The CDR3 loop spans 14 amino acids. Germline CDR1 reads SGHAT; CDR2 reads FQNNGV. Here the CDR3 DNA reads TGTGCCAGCAGCTTAGGCGGAGCTAACTATGGCTACACCTTC. It yields the protein CASSLGGANYGYTF.

This chain uses TRBV19 with TRBJ1-2; 7 bases agree with TRBD1. Per germline, CDR1 LNHDA and CDR2 SQIVND (reference sequence). This CDR3 spans 16 amino acids. The V segment lost 1 base and the J segment 2 bases; nucleotides outside the gene matches: 7. CDR3 residues: CASSIGETGPNYGYTF. CDR3 in DNA: TGTGCCAGTAGTATAGGAGAGACAGGGCCGAACTATGGCTACACCTTC.

The rearrangement links TRBV5-8 to TRBJ2-7; weak D call: TRBD2 (6 bases). The CDR3 consists of 12 residues. V was cut by 4 bases and J by 7 bases, with 12 bases left in between. Germline CDR1 and CDR2: SGHTS and YDEGEE. CDR3 in amino acids: CASSPAAGEQYF. For the CDR3, the DNA is TGTGCCAGCAGCCCCGCGGCGGGAGAGCAGTACTTC.

This chain connects TRBV7-2 to TRBJ1-1; D call uncertain. Germline V gene lookup returns CDR1 SGHTA and CDR2 FQGNSA. The CDR3 spans 12 residues. The ends were cut back, 5 bases at V and 10 bases at J, with 14 bases in the middle. The CDR3 reads CASSTDMAAAFF. CDR3 DNA: TGTGCCAGCAGCACCGACATGGCTGCAGCTTTCTTT.

The rearrangement links TRBV27 to TRBJ1-1, with TRBD1 matching 7 bases. The CDR3 is 17 residues long. V lost 0 bases and J lost 1; bases outside the gene matches: 8. Germline V gene sequence: CDR1 MNHEY, CDR2 SMNVEV (reference sequence). In DNA form, the CDR3 reads TGTGCCAGCAGTTTATCATCTGGACAGGTATCGAACACTGAAGCTTTCTTT. This gives the protein CASSLSSGQVSNTEAFF.

V and J are TRBV9 and TRBJ1-2; D remains unclear. Trimming removed 0 bases at V and 3 bases at J, with 9 bases between. Germline V gives CDR1 SGDLS, CDR2 YYNGEE. The CDR3 loop spans 14 amino acids. The CDR3, as DNA: TGTGCCAGCAGCGTAGGGGCCGCGCACTATGGCTACACCTTC. Its protein is CASSVGAAHYGYTF.

This clone has only a few counts. This chain joins TRBV5-6 and TRBJ2-1; the match to TRBD1 covers 10 bases. The ends lost 5 bases at V and 7 bases at J; junction bases unmatched: 9. The CDR3 covers 15 residues. Germline assignment: CDR1 SGHDT and CDR2 YYEEEE. The CDR3 DNA reads TGTGCCAGCAGATACCGGGACAGGGGAGGGAATGAGCAGTTCTTC. Amino acid sequence: CASRYRDRGGNEQFF. Using reference TRBV5-6 and TRBJ2-1 for the parts outside the CDR3, the full variable domain is DAGVTQSPTHLIKTRGQQVTLRCSPKSGHDTVSWYQQALGQGPQFIFQYYEEEERQRGNFPDRFSGHQFPNYSSELNVNALLLGDSALYLCASRYRDRGGNEQFFGPGTRLTVL.